This T cell receptor (beta chain) is drawn from a study of CD8 T cells in ankylosing spondylitis. Germline trimming cut 0 bases from V and 5 bases from J; bases unmatched to any gene: 11. This CDR3 has 16 amino acids. From germline, CDR1 is DFQATT and CDR2 SNEGSKA (reference sequence). Study-wide points: Roughly eight highly homologous variants made up a TCR beta motif that seemed to typify ankylosing spondylitis blood.

Construction of TCR beta libraries was performed using quantitative 5'-RACE with molecular barcodes. Via MiXCR, TCRdb re-called the 5' RACE reads, giving one row per CDR3 protein. The sample lists 800,000 to 900,000 distinct CDR3 sequences, about 12% occurring once. This clonotype was seen a handful of times. Its antigen is as yet unknown. The source material was blood, either unsorted or a sorted T cell fraction (not recorded which). The chain uses TRBV20-1 and TRBJ2-3, with 7 bases matching TRBD2. This sequence was found in a male donor with ankylosing spondylitis. The CDR3 nucleotides are TGCAGTGCTAGAGATTGGCTAGCGGTGGCACGAGATACGCAGTATTTT. Its translation is CSARDWLAVARDTQYF.